One and the same sample provided the 32 T cell receptor beta chains below, sequenced in a study of identical twins. Each CDR3 protein is one row after TCRdb ran MiXCR on the 5' RACE reads. The sample lists some 600,000 distinct CDR3 sequences; 7.1% were seen once. The same sample was also studied in work on yellow fever vaccine responses in identical twins.

Sequenced sample: PBMCs. All receptors derive from a woman between 18 and 29 years old in good health.

This clonotype was counted between two and nine times. The DNA of the CDR3 is TGTGCCAGCAGTTTCCCCCAACTAGCGGGAGATTTCTTGAAGACCCAGTACTTC. Its translation is CASSFPQLAGDFLKTQYF. The chain links TRBV27 to TRBJ2-5; 11 bases map to TRBD2. This CDR3 is built from 18 residues. The V segment lost 3 bases and the J segment 6 bases; nucleotides outside the gene matches: 15. The germline V gene has CDR1 MNHEY and CDR2 SMNVEV (reference sequence).

The chain uses TRBV20-1 and TRBJ2-7; the D gene is possibly TRBD1 (6 bases). Trimming cost V 5 bases and J 6 bases, with 11 bases left between them. There are 11 residues in the CDR3. CDR1 DFQATT and CDR2 SNEGSKA come from the germline V gene (reference sequence). DNA of the CDR3: TGCAGTGCTTCACAGGGATTCGAGCAGTACGTC. Protein product: CSASQGFEQYV.

This clonotype was counted a few times. The chain recombines TRBV10-3 with TRBJ2-5, with TRBD1 identical over 9 bases. The V gene's germline CDR1 is ENHRY and CDR2 SYGVKD. This CDR3 comprises 15 residues. With V trimmed by 6 bases and J by 4 bases, 9 bases remained unmatched. The CDR3, as DNA: TGTGCCATCAGACCCACGGGACAGGGCGGAGAGACCCAGTACTTC. Its protein is CAIRPTGQGGETQYF.

There are a few counts of this clonotype. This sequence joins TRBV6-1 and TRBJ2-4; weak D call: TRBD2 (6 bases). The ends were cut back, 6 bases at V and 2 bases at J, with 8 bases in the middle. Germline CDR1 reads MNHNS; CDR2 reads SASEGT. The length of the CDR3 is 13 residues. DNA for the CDR3: TGTGCCAGCAGGGAGGGAACCAAAAACATTCAGTACTTC. Residues: CASREGTKNIQYF.

J is TRBJ2-7 and V is TRBV19; TRBD1 is a possible D gene (5 bases). V was trimmed by 3 bases and J by 2 bases, leaving 17 bases between them. In germline, CDR1 is LNHDA, CDR2 SQIVND (reference sequence). The CDR3 is 16 residues long. The CDR3 coding sequence is TGTGCCAGTAGTATCGACGACAGCTTCCCGCCCTACGAGCAGTACTTC. Protein sequence: CASSIDDSFPPYEQYF.

This clonotype was seen many times. This chain uses TRBV10-3 with TRBJ2-5; 7 bases are shared with TRBD2. The CDR3 contains 13 residues. V gave up 10 bases and J gave up 4 bases; unmatched junction bases: 9. Germline V gene sequence: CDR1 ENHRY, CDR2 SYGVKD. The CDR3 sequence is CATQTSRGETQYF. CDR3 bases: TGTGCCACCCAGACTAGCCGGGGAGAGACCCAGTACTTC.

This clonotype was picked up a small number of times. The junction shows a germline mismatch at one end, possibly a read error. The CDR3: CASSRTGNSEAFF. The CDR3 coding sequence is TGTGCCAGCAGCCGAACAGGGAACTCTGAAGCTTTCTTT. The chain is built from TRBV7-9 and TRBJ1-1; D possibly corresponds to TRBD1 (6 bases). The germline V gene has CDR1 SEHNR and CDR2 FQNEAQ (reference sequence). This CDR3 contains 13 residues.

The chain links TRBV6-4 to TRBJ2-3, with 11 positions matching TRBD2. Germline V gene lookup returns CDR1 MRHNA and CDR2 SNTAGT. V dropped 3 bases and J dropped 8; count of bases not matched to a gene: 10. The CDR3 has 16 residues. CDR3 protein: CASSEGTSGATATQYF. CDR3 bases: TGTGCCAGCAGTGAAGGGACTAGCGGTGCGACGGCTACGCAGTATTTT.

This clonotype appeared a few times. The genes are TRBV7-8 and TRBJ2-2; no clear D. The V gene lost 3 bases and the J gene lost 0 bases, with 11 bases spanning the gap. From germline, CDR1 is SGHVS and CDR2 FQNEAQ. The CDR3 extends over 16 amino acids. The CDR3 loop is CASSFLAPTNTGELFF. The DNA for the CDR3 is TGTGCCAGCAGCTTCTTAGCTCCCACGAACACCGGGGAGCTGTTTTTT.

There are many counts of this clonotype. V is TRBV20-1 and J is TRBJ2-7; weak D call: TRBD2 (6 bases). The CDR3 is made up of 15 amino acids. CDR1 DFQATT and CDR2 SNEGSKA come from the germline V gene (reference sequence). The ends were cut back, 3 bases at V and 0 bases at J, with 15 bases in the middle. CDR3 protein: CSASLWEVGSYEQYF. The CDR3 DNA follows: TGCAGTGCTAGCTTGTGGGAGGTGGGCTCCTACGAGCAGTACTTC.

The chain recombines TRBV29-1 with TRBJ1-2; 8 bases line up with TRBD1. Germline V gene sequence: CDR1 SQVTM, CDR2 ANQGSEA. Losses at the gene ends were 7 bases for V and 8 bases for J; bases not matched to a gene: 6. The CDR3 has 11 residues. CDR3 sequence reads: CSDWTGQGYTF. The DNA for the CDR3 is TGCAGCGATTGGACAGGGCAAGGCTACACCTTC.

This clonotype has just a few counts. The chain joins TRBV24-1 to TRBJ2-3, with TRBD1 matching 7 bases. This CDR3 is built from 15 residues. CDR1 is KGHDR, CDR2 SFDVKD, per germline. V lost 5 bases to trimming and J lost 0 bases; unmatched junction nucleotides: 4. The CDR3 bases are TGTGCCACCAGTGCACCCAGGGGGAGCACAGATACGCAGTATTTT. It specifies CATSAPRGSTDTQYF.

V usage is TRBV20-1 and J usage is TRBJ2-1; tentatively, D is TRBD2 (6 bases). The germline V gene encodes CDR1 DFQATT and CDR2 SNEGSKA (reference sequence). Deletions cut 2 bases from V and 2 bases from J, with 16 bases between. CDR3 length: 16 amino acids. CDR3 nucleotides: TGCAGTGCTAGACCCCGGGGGACGGGGACCTACAATGAGCAGTTCTTC. Translation gives CSARPRGTGTYNEQFF.

This clonotype was seen ten or more times. The J gene is TRBJ2-2, the V gene TRBV28; D not resolved. The CDR3 covers 14 residues. V lost 1 base to trimming and J lost 0 bases, with 3 bases between them. Looked up from germline, CDR1 is MDHEN and CDR2 is SYDVKM. The CDR3 nucleotides are TGTGCCAGCAGTTTATTCCCGAACACCGGGGAGCTGTTTTTT. This encodes CASSLFPNTGELFF.

The chain links TRBV10-3 to TRBJ2-1; 9 bases are shared with TRBD2. Trimming removed 8 bases from V and 9 bases from J; junction bases left unmatched: 11. CDR3 length equals 14 residues. Germline V CDR1 and CDR2: ENHRY, SYGVKD. CDR3 coding DNA: TGTGCCATCTCCAGCGGGCTAGCGGGAATTGAGCAGTTCTTC. It encodes CAISSGLAGIEQFF.

This clonotype came up a few times. The chain combines TRBV29-1 with TRBJ2-1; the match to TRBD2 covers 14 bases. The CDR3 extends over 15 amino acids. Germline CDR1 and CDR2: SQVTM and ANQGSEA. V gave up 4 bases and J gave up 6 bases; unmatched junction bases: 5. The DNA for the CDR3 is TGCAGCGTTGGTGGACTAGCGGGAGGCTTCAATGAGCAGTTCTTC. The encoded protein is CSVGGLAGGFNEQFF.

This clonotype showed up just a few times. V usage is TRBV6-1 and J usage is TRBJ1-4; 9 bases are a match to TRBD1. The CDR3 extends over 15 amino acids. In germline, CDR1 is MNHNS, CDR2 SASEGT. The junction had 11 bases not matched to a gene; V was cut back by 7 bases and J by 8 bases. CDR3 coding DNA: TGTGCCAGCAACCAACCGGGACAGGGTATGGAAAAACTGTTTTTT. It specifies CASNQPGQGMEKLFF.

The chain links TRBV6-5 to TRBJ2-5; D remains ambiguous. This CDR3 has 16 residues. The germline V gene has CDR1 MNHEY and CDR2 SVGAGI. V lost 0 bases to trimming and J lost 1 base, with 12 bases between them. The DNA for the CDR3 is TGTGCCAGCAGTTACTCGCCGTCAGACCTCCAAGAGACCCAGTACTTC. Amino acid sequence: CASSYSPSDLQETQYF.

The V gene is TRBV2, the J gene TRBJ2-3, with D maybe TRBD2 (6 bases). The CDR3 totals 14 residues. From germline, CDR1 is SNHLY and CDR2 FYNNEI. V lost 6 bases to trimming and J lost 2 bases, with 12 bases between them. The CDR3 DNA reads as TGTGCCAGCAGATCCAGCGGGCACACAGATACGCAGTATTTT. This codes for CASRSSGHTDTQYF.

This clonotype was picked up many times. The rearrangement joins TRBV10-3 to TRBJ2-2; perhaps TRBD1 as D (5 bases). V gave up 6 bases and J gave up 1 base, with 9 bases separating them. This CDR3 has 14 amino acids. CDR1 ENHRY and CDR2 SYGVKD come from the germline V gene. Written as DNA, the CDR3 is TGTGCCATCAGCGGACAACAGAACACCGGGGAGCTGTTTTTT. It is translated as CAISGQQNTGELFF.

Only a few counts were recorded for this clonotype. The chain joins TRBV28 to TRBJ2-1; D gene unclear. Germline-derived CDR1 and CDR2 are MDHEN and SYDVKM. This CDR3 region has 16 residues. Trimming removed 2 bases from V and 5 bases from J, with 16 bases in between. CDR3 coding DNA: TGTGCCAGCAGTTTACCGACGCTTGGACGGGACAATGAGCAGTTCTTC. Translated: CASSLPTLGRDNEQFF.

The table lists this clonotype with many counts. A read error may account for a junction end that differs from germline. The chain is built from TRBV3-1 and TRBJ1-5; 8 bases match TRBD1. Germline values: CDR1 LGHDT, CDR2 YNNKEL (reference sequence). This CDR3 spans 18 amino acids. The chain's CDR3 is CTSSWRDRKIYSNQPQHF. CDR3 sequence (DNA): TGTACCAGCAGTTGGCGGGACAGGAAAATTTATAGCAATCAGCCCCAGCATTTT.

The rearrangement links TRBV7-3 to TRBJ2-3; 11 bases match TRBD2. After removal of 5 bases from V and 4 bases from J, the junction contained 8 bases not matched to a gene. CDR3 length equals 16 residues. Looked up from germline, CDR1 is SGHTA and CDR2 is FQGTGA. In DNA form, the CDR3 reads TGTGCCAGCAGCCTTACTAGCGGGAGTCGACCAGATACGCAGTATTTT. Translating gives CASSLTSGSRPDTQYF.

This clonotype was recorded at least ten times. CDR3 DNA sequence: TGTGCCAGCAGTCGACTAGCGGGAGCACAGACCCAGTACTTC. This sequence encodes CASSRLAGAQTQYF. This sequence joins TRBV25-1 and TRBJ2-5; 12 bases match TRBD2. There are 14 residues in the CDR3. The J segment lost 6 bases and the V segment lost 5 bases, leaving 4 bases of the junction unmatched. The germline V gene has CDR1 MGHDK and CDR2 SYGVNS. Using reference TRBV25-1 and TRBJ2-5 for the parts outside the CDR3, the full variable domain is EADIYQTPRYLVIGTGKKITLECSQTMGHDKMYWYQQDPGMELHLIHYSYGVNSTEKGDLSSESTVSRIRTEHFPLTLESARPSHTSQYLCASSRLAGAQTQYFGPGTRLLVL.

The chain recombines TRBV20-1 with TRBJ1-1; D possibly corresponds to TRBD1 (5 bases). V lost 3 bases and J lost 0, with 11 bases in between. The germline V gene has CDR1 DFQATT and CDR2 SNEGSKA (reference sequence). The CDR3 covers 14 residues. The CDR3 protein is CSASKDILNTEAFF. Here the CDR3 DNA reads TGCAGTGCTAGTAAGGACATACTGAACACTGAAGCTTTCTTT.

This sequence joins TRBV5-1 and TRBJ2-2, with D uncertain. V gave up 1 base and J gave up 3 bases, with 7 bases separating them. CDR3 length: 14 amino acids. CDR1 is SGHRS and CDR2 is YFSETQ in the germline V gene. The CDR3 region is CASSLMADTGELFF. In nucleotides, the CDR3 is TGCGCCAGCAGCTTGATGGCTGACACCGGGGAGCTGTTTTTT.

The V and J genes are TRBV19 and TRBJ2-4, with a possible D match to TRBD2 (5 bases). V lost 4 bases and J lost 0, with 13 bases in between. The CDR3 runs to 16 residues. Germline CDR1 and CDR2: LNHDA and SQIVND (reference sequence). CDR3 protein: CASSTPRAEAKNIQYF. In DNA form, the CDR3 reads TGTGCCAGTAGTACCCCGAGGGCGGAAGCCAAAAACATTCAGTACTTC.

This clonotype was counted many times. The chain is built from TRBV5-1 and TRBJ1-1; D remains ambiguous. This CDR3 has 13 amino acids. Trimming took 4 bases from V and 3 from J, leaving 10 bases between them. The V gene's germline CDR1 is SGHRS and CDR2 YFSETQ. CDR3 sequence (DNA): TGCGCCAGCAGCCCTCTCCTTGACACTGAAGCTTTCTTT. Amino acids: CASSPLLDTEAFF.

The chain employs TRBV7-2 and TRBJ2-1; TRBD2 might be the D (7 bases). V was shortened by 7 bases and J by 4 bases, with 20 bases between the two germline ends. This CDR3 is built from 16 residues. CDR1 is SGHTA and CDR2 is FQGNSA in the germline V gene. In DNA, the CDR3 is TGTGCCAGCAACAAAAGGGGGGGAACAGGGTACAATGAGCAGTTCTTC. Its translation is CASNKRGGTGYNEQFF.

This clonotype showed up just a few times. The chain employs TRBV21-1 and TRBJ2-4; whether TRBD1, the table's D call, matches the DNA was not checked. TRBV21-1 is listed as a pseudogene. The CDR3 totals 17 residues. CDR3 protein: CASSKRGGQALKNIQYF. The CDR3 DNA sequence: TGTGCCAGCAGCAAAAGGGGCGGACAGGCCCTTAAAAACATTCAGTACTTC.

This clonotype has at least ten counts. The genes are TRBV24-1 and TRBJ2-3, with a possible D match to TRBD1 (8 bases). The V end was cut by 4 bases, the J end by 6 bases, with 22 bases between. The germline CDR1 and CDR2 sequences are KGHDR and SFDVKD. CDR3 length equals 17 residues. CDR3 loop: CATSDRTGTAGVDTQYF. CDR3 nucleotides: TGTGCCACCAGTGACCGGACAGGGACTGCGGGGGTTGATACGCAGTATTTT.

This clonotype showed up just a few times. The chain has TRBV5-1 and TRBJ2-7; D gene unclear. Trimming pared 1 base from V and 0 bases from J, leaving 11 bases between. CDR1 is SGHRS, CDR2 YFSETQ, per germline. The CDR3 sequence is 15 residues long. CDR3 residues: CASSLSSASSYEQYF. The CDR3 region has the DNA TGCGCCAGCAGCTTGTCCAGCGCCAGCTCCTACGAGCAGTACTTC.